The clone carrying this T cell receptor beta chain was counted only a few times. The data were taken from a study of molecular identifiers for immune sequencing clone quantification. TCRdb itself ran the PCR reads through MiXCR, one entry per CDR3 protein. The table shows nearly 650,000 distinct CDR3 sequences, with about 25% occurring only once. The origin of this receptor is a human donor in good health. Some libraries in this study had Jurkat cell RNA spiked in. Sample: naive CD8+ T cells from blood, with Jurkat cell RNA spiked in. The subset is: FACS-sorted CD8+CD4-CCR7+CD45RA+ naive T cells.

The CDR3 DNA reads as TGTGCCAGCAGCTGGGACATTTCTTTCACCGGGGAGCTGTTTTTT. Residues: CASSWDISFTGELFF. The chain has TRBV5-6 and TRBJ2-2, with D possibly TRBD1 on 6 matching bases. The V end was cut by 3 bases, the J end by 4 bases, with 13 bases between. This CDR3 is built from 15 residues. Germline CDR1 SGHDT, CDR2 YYEEEE.